Listed below are T cell receptor beta chains from one sample, sequenced in a study of blood T cell repertoires in COVID-19. Only in-frame clones appear in the TCRdb table, and some are missing; sequencing was by immunoSEQ multiplex PCR. Of some 150,000 clones in the sample, roughly 84% are singletons; the top ten hold approximately 3.8%. The sample was peripheral blood. All receptors derive from a woman aged 55-69 years with acute or convalescent COVID-19. The CDR3 runs from the conserved cysteine through the conserved F or W. A D gene is named only where the DNA matches it firmly.

v_call d_call cdr3_aa
TRBV5-1 TRBD2 CASSSGGGASNEQFF
TRBV11-2 . CASSQWGARVTDTQYF
TRBV7-9 . CASSSYRGWGTEAFF
TRBV10-3 . CAISQGSYEQYF
TRBV6-5 TRBD1 CASSNRDRGRYGYTF
TRBV11-3 TRBD1 CASSQDRPNSPLHF
TRBV7-9 TRBD2 CASSLGWEGSEQFF
TRBV5-1 TRBD1 CASSFSGTGNSPLHF
TRBV3-1/TRBV3-2 TRBD1 CASSQAGTALVAQYF
TRBV10-3 . CAISEPAGPSPLHF
TRBV5-1 TRBD2 CASSLASAGANYEQYF
TRBV5-4 TRBD1 CASSFGTVNTEAFF
TRBV3-1/TRBV3-2 TRBD1 CASSQTRDSRTREAFF
TRBV27 TRBD2 CASSKWTSGRPDTQYF
TRBV2 . CASSVVSVTGELFF
TRBV15 TRBD2 CATSRREVSGRYNEQFF
TRBV7-3 TRBD2 CASSLFDPSGMAGELFF
TRBV28 . CASSLAVSEAFF